This T cell receptor beta chain derives from a study of shared clonotypes between healthy human individuals. TCRdb's copy holds only in-frame clones and misses some; the assay was immunoSEQ multiplex PCR. The repertoire holds under 200,000 clones, with 80% to 95% as singletons. CDR3 length: 15 amino acids. Germline CDR1 and CDR2: ENHRY and SYGVKD. Between the trimmed V and J ends, which lost 1 base and 3 bases, there was a span of 12 bases. The sequencing input was naive CD4+ T cells sorted from blood. Subset noted: CD45RA+ positively selected. The TCR originated in a woman in her twenties or thirties in good health. The chain is built from TRBV10-3 and TRBJ1-2, with D perhaps matching TRBD1 (6 bases). The CDR3 DNA is TGTGCCATCAGTGAGTGGGTGGGGGCGGACTATGGCTACACCTTC. This translates into CAISEWVGADYGYTF.